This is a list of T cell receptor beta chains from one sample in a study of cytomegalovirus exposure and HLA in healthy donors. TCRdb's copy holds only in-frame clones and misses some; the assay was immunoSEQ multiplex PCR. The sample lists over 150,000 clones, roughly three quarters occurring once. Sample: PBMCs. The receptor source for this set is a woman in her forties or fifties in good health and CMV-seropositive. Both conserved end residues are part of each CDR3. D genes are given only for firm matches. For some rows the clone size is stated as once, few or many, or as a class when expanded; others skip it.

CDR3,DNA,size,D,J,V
CASSPTAYEQYF,TGTGCCAGCAGCCCTACCGCCTACGAGCAGTACTTC,-,-,TRBJ2-7,TRBV6-6
CASSQEGLGGGYTF,TGCGCCAGCAGCCAAGAAGGTCTCGGAGGTGGCTACACCTTC,-,-,TRBJ1-2,TRBV4-3
CASSLSRTGGTTDTQYF,TGTGCCAGCAGCTTATCCCGGACAGGGGGAACCACAGATACGCAGTATTTT,-,TRBD1,TRBJ2-3,TRBV7-3
CASKVGGEDEQYF,TGTGCCAGCAAGGTGGGGGGTGAGGACGAGCAGTACTTC,-,-,TRBJ2-7,TRBV6-5
CASSSGTSGMDEQFF,TGTGCCAGCAGCTCAGGGACTAGCGGGATGGATGAGCAGTTCTTC,-,TRBD2,TRBJ2-1,TRBV5-8
CASSVRLLRQGDPNYGYTF,TGTGCCAGCAGCGTACGCCTCTTGAGGCAGGGGGATCCTAACTATGGCTACACCTTC,-,TRBD1,TRBJ1-2,TRBV9
CASGHQAGPQDTQYF,TGTGCTAGTGGTCACCAAGCGGGGCCCCAAGATACCCAGTACTTC,-,TRBD2,TRBJ2-5,TRBV12-5
CASSPRGGRGTEAFF,TGTGCCAGCAGCCCCCGGGGGGGGAGGGGCACTGAAGCTTTCTTT,-,-,TRBJ1-1,TRBV9
CASSQGISGLPTEQYF,TGCGCCAGCAGCCAAGGTATCTCGGGACTCCCCACCGAGCAGTACTTC,-,-,TRBJ2-7,TRBV4-3
CASSYAAGGAWETQYF,TGTGCCAGCAGCTACGCGGCGGGAGGCGCTTGGGAGACCCAGTACTTC,few,TRBD2,TRBJ2-5,TRBV5-4
CASSWEGWAYGYTF,TGTGCCAGCAGTTGGGAGGGGTGGGCCTATGGCTACACCTTC,-,-,TRBJ1-2,TRBV7-2
CASSKGQISGNTIYF,TGTGCCAGCAGCAAGGGACAGATCTCTGGAAACACCATATATTTT,once,TRBD1,TRBJ1-3,TRBV14
CAWSGETSLTDTQYF,TGTGCCTGGAGTGGAGAGACTAGTCTCACAGATACGCAGTATTTT,-,-,TRBJ2-3,TRBV30
CASSEMVGPGGYTF,TGTGCCAGCAGTGAAATGGTAGGGCCGGGGGGCTACACCTTC,-,-,TRBJ1-2,TRBV6-1
CASSVDLSGYNEQFF,TGTGCCAGCAGTGTGGATTTATCGGGCTACAATGAGCAGTTCTTC,once,-,TRBJ2-1,TRBV6-4
CASSPTSGAPTTQYF,TGTGCCAGCAGCCCGACTAGCGGGGCGCCTACTACGCAGTATTTT,-,TRBD2,TRBJ2-3,TRBV7-9
CASSLGQGGSYEQYF,TGTGCCAGCAGCCTCGGACAGGGGGGCTCCTACGAGCAGTACTTC,-,TRBD1,TRBJ2-7,TRBV13
CASSSPGQGYNYGYTF,TGTGCCAGCAGCTCGCCGGGACAGGGGTATAACTATGGCTACACCTTC,-,TRBD1,TRBJ1-2,TRBV5-4
CASSSLTGGLYEQYF,TGTGCCAGTAGTTCACTCACAGGGGGCCTCTACGAGCAGTACTTC,-,TRBD1,TRBJ2-7,TRBV19
CASRTGVQRMNTEAFF,TGTGCCAGCCGGACAGGGGTCCAACGTATGAACACTGAAGCTTTCTTT,-,TRBD1,TRBJ1-1,TRBV7-9
CASSSGLRANEKLFF,TGTGCCAGCAGTTCCGGGCTCAGGGCTAATGAAAAACTGTTTTTT,-,-,TRBJ1-4,TRBV6-6
CAWKGTLGNTIYF,TGTGCCTGGAAAGGGACTTTAGGAAACACCATATATTTT,-,-,TRBJ1-3,TRBV30
CASSGRDQETQYF,TGTGCCAGCAGTGGGAGGGACCAGGAGACCCAGTACTTC,once,-,TRBJ2-5,TRBV2
CASRGGTTSYEQYF,TGTGCCAGCAGGGGGGGGACTACCTCCTACGAGCAGTACTTC,-,TRBD2,TRBJ2-7,TRBV28
CSVGGSEFSYEQYF,TGCAGCGTTGGAGGGTCCGAGTTCTCCTACGAGCAGTACTTC,-,-,TRBJ2-7,TRBV29-1